A single sample is the source of the 6 T cell receptor beta chains below, sequenced in a study of shared clonotypes between healthy human individuals. Sequencing was performed with immunoSEQ multiplex PCR; in TCRdb, only in-frame clones are kept and a portion is missing. Of roughly 590,000 clones in the sample, 95% to 96% were seen once. Naive-designated CD8 cells lacked CD45RO, were positively enriched for CCR7, and omitted terminally differentiated effector memory CD45RA+ cells. Source material: naive CD8+ T cells sorted from blood. These receptors came from a woman in her 30s in good health.

The rearrangement links TRBV10-2 to TRBJ2-2; D is ambiguous. Per the germline V gene, CDR1 is WSHSY and CDR2 is SAAADI. V gave up 2 bases and J gave up 3 bases, with 4 bases separating them. The length of the CDR3 is 13 residues. For the CDR3, the DNA is TGCGCCAGCAGTGAGGGTTACACCGGGGAGCTGTTTTTT. Translated: CASSEGYTGELFF.

The chain is built from TRBV5-1 and TRBJ2-2; 12 nucleotides align to TRBD1. With V trimmed by 3 bases and J by 7 bases, 4 bases remained unmatched. The germline gives CDR1 SGHRS, CDR2 YFSETQ. This CDR3 has 15 residues. The DNA for the CDR3 is TGCGCCAGCAGCTGGGGACAGGGGGCAAGCGGGGAGCTGTTTTTT. Translated, it gives CASSWGQGASGELFF.

This clone has a single count. The J gene is TRBJ2-7, the V gene TRBV6-1; D may be TRBD1 (5 bases). CDR1 is MNHNS and CDR2 is SASEGT in the germline V gene. Trimming removed 1 base at V and 1 base at J, with 8 bases between. The CDR3 has 14 residues. The CDR3 spells CASSEGKGSYEQYF. CDR3 in DNA: TGTGCCAGCAGTGAAGGAAAGGGGTCCTACGAGCAGTACTTC.

The V gene is TRBV7-9, the J gene TRBJ2-1; D is undetermined. The CDR3 contains 14 residues. Germline loops: CDR1 SEHNR, CDR2 FQNEAQ (reference sequence). V lost 2 bases to trimming and J lost 4 bases, with 9 bases between them. DNA for the CDR3: TGTGCCAGCAGCTTATACGGGCAGTACAATGAGCAGTTCTTC. It yields the protein CASSLYGQYNEQFF.

This clone was detected once. The chain joins TRBV10-3 to TRBJ1-1, with D tentatively TRBD1 (5 bases). Trimming took 10 bases from V and 0 from J, leaving 12 bases between them. This CDR3 spans 13 amino acids. The germline V gene encodes CDR1 ENHRY and CDR2 SYGVKD. CDR3 residues: CASVGDMNTEAFF. The CDR3 region has the DNA TGTGCCAGCGTGGGGGATATGAACACTGAAGCTTTCTTT.

The chain combines TRBV19 with TRBJ2-7; D perhaps matches TRBD2 (5 bases). This CDR3 has 14 residues. The germline V gene encodes CDR1 LNHDA and CDR2 SQIVND (reference sequence). Trimming took off 3 bases at V and 2 bases at J, with 11 bases between the two ends. The CDR3 bases are TGTGCCAGTAGTATTGGACTGCCGCCCTACGAGCAGTACTTC. Its translation: CASSIGLPPYEQYF.